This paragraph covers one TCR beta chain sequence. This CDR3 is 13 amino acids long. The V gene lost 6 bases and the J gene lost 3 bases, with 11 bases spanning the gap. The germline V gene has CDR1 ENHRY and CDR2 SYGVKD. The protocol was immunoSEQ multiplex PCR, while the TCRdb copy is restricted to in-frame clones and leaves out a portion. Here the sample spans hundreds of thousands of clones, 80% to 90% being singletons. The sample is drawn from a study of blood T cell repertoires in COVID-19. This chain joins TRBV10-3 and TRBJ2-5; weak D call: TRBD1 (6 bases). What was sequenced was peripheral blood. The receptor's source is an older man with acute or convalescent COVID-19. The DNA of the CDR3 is TGTGCCATCAGCGACAGGAATAAAGAGACCCAGTACTTC. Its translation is CAISDRNKETQYF.